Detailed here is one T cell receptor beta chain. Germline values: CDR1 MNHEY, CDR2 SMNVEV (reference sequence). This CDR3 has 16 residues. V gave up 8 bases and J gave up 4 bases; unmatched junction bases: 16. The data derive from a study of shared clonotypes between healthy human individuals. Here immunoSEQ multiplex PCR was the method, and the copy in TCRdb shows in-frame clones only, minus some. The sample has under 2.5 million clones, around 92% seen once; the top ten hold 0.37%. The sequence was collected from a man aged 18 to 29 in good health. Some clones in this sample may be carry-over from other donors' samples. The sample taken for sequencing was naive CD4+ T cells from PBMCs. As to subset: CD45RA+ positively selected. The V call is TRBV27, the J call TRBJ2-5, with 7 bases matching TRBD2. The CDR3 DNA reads TGTGCCAGCCATTATGGGGGGAGGGCCGGGATAGAGACCCAGTACTTC. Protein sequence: CASHYGGRAGIETQYF.